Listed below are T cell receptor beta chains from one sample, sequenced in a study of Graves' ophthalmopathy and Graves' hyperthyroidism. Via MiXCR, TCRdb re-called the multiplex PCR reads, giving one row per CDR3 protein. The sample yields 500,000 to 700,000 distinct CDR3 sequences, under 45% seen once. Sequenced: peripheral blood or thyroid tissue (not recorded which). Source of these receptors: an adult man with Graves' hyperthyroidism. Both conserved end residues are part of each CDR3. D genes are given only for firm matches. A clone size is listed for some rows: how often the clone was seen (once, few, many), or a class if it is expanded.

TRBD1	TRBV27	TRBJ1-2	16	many	TGTGCCAGCAGCCCAGAAGACAGGGCGAATTTGGGAGGCTACACCTTC	CASSPEDRANLGGYTF
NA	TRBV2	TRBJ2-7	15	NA	TGTGCCGTCAGGGCGGACTACCCCCTGATGGACGAGCAGTACTTC	CAVRADYPLMDEQYF
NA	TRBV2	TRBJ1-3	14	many	TGTGCCAGCAGTGGTCGACAAGCTGGAAACACCATATATTTT	CASSGRQAGNTIYF
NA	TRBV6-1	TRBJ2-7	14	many	TGTGCCAGCAGTGCCCGGACTACCAACTACGAGCAGTACTTC	CASSARTTNYEQYF
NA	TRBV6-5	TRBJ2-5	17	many	TGTGCCAGCCGCACGAGCGTGGGGGGCGAGAAGCAAGAGACCCAGTACTTC	CASRTSVGGEKQETQYF
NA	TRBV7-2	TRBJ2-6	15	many	TGTGCCAGCAGCCCCAACTTCTCTGGGGCCAACGTCCTGACTTTC	CASSPNFSGANVLTF
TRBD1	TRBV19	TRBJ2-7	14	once	TGTGCCAGTAGTTGGACAGGGAAGCTCTACGAGCAGTACTTC	CASSWTGKLYEQYF
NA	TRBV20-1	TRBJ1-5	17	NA	TGCAGTGCGCCCAAAGGTAGCGGGGGAGACAAGGGTCAGCCCCAGCATTTT	CSAPKGSGGDKGQPQHF
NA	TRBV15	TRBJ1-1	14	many	TGTGCCACCAGCAGAGGAAGGGAGTACACTGAAGCTTTCTTT	CATSRGREYTEAFF
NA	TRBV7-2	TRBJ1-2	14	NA	TGTGCCAGCAGCTTACCAGGGGCGGACTATGGCTACACCTTC	CASSLPGADYGYTF
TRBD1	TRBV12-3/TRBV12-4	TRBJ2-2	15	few	TGTGCCAGCAGAGGGGGACAGGGCGACACCGGGGAGCTGTTTTTT	CASRGGQGDTGELFF
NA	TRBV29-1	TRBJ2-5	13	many	TGCAGCGCGCGGCGAGGAGGAGAAGAGACCCAGTACTTC	CSARRGGEETQYF
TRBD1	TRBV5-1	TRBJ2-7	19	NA	TGCGCCAGCAGGCCAGCCGTTAGAGAACACCGGGACAGGATCGACGAGCAGTACTTC	CASRPAVREHRDRIDEQYF
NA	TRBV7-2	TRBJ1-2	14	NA	TGTGCCAGCAGTCCGACTGGGGCTAACTATGGCTACGCCTTC	CASSPTGANYGYAF
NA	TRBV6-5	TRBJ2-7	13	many	TGTGCCAGCAGTGAGTCAACAGCCTACGAGCAGTACTTC	CASSESTAYEQYF
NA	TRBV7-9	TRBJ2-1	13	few	TGTGCCAGCAGCTTGACGATCCAGAGTGAGCAGTTCTTC	CASSLTIQSEQFF
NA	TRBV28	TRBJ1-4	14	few	TGTGCCAGCGGTACGGACGGGAAAAATGAAAAACTGTTTTTT	CASGTDGKNEKLFF
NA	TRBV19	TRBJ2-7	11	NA	TGTGCCGTTGGACCGGGATGGGAGCAGTACTTC	CAVGPGWEQYF
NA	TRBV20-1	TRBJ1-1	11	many	TGCAGTGGCAGGGGGAACACTGAAGCTTTCTTT	CSGRGNTEAFF
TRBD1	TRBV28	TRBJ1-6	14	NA	TGTGCCAGCAGAGGACAGGGCAGTGGTTCACCCCTCCACTTT	CASRGQGSGSPLHF
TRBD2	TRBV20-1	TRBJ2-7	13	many	TGCAGTGCTAGAGAGGGAGGGACCGGCGAGCAGTACTTC	CSAREGGTGEQYF
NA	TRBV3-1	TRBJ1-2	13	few	TGTGCCAGCAGCCTAAGAGGGGTTTATGGCTACACCTTC	CASSLRGVYGYTF
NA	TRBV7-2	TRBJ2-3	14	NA	TGTGCCAGCAGCTTGCTGGACTTCTCAGATACGCAGTATTTT	CASSLLDFSDTQYF
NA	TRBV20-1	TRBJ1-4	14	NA	TGCAGTGCCAAAAGGGGCGGGGGACAAGAAAAACTGTTTTTT	CSAKRGGGQEKLFF
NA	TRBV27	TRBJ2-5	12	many	TGTGCCAGCAGCCGACCGCAAGAGACCCAGTACTTC	CASSRPQETQYF
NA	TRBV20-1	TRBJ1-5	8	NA	TGCAGTGCTAGGACCCAGCATTTT	CSARTQHF
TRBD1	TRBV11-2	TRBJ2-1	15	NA	TGTGCCAGCAGCCCTCGGGGACAGGGGTTTCATGAGCAGTTCTTC	CASSPRGQGFHEQFF
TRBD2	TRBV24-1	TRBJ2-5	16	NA	TGTGCCACCAGTGATAAGGCGGGAGGAAACCAAGAGACCCAGTACTTC	CATSDKAGGNQETQYF
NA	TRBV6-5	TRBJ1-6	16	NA	TGTGCCAGCAGTTACATGGAGGGATCTTGGGGTTCACCCCTCCACTTT	CASSYMEGSWGSPLHF
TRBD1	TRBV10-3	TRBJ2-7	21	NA	TGTGCCAGCACCCTCAGCCCCGCCGGGACAGGGGGAGAGGCAGCCTTGGACGAGCAGTACTTC	CASTLSPAGTGGEAALDEQYF
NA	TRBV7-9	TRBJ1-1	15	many	TGTGCCAGCAGCTTAGAGGTAGGGATGAACACTGAAGCTTTCTTT	CASSLEVGMNTEAFF
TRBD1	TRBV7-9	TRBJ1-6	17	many	TGTGCCAGCAGCTCAACAGGGGGGGGCTCCTATAATTCACCCCTCCACTTT	CASSSTGGGSYNSPLHF
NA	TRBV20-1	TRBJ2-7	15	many	TGCAGTGCATCACAGGTCGGTTACCGGGCGGACGAGCAGTACTTC	CSASQVGYRADEQYF
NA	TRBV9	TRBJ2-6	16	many	TGTGCCAGCAGCGTAGTCTGGGACTCTGGGGCCAACGTCCTGACTTTC	CASSVVWDSGANVLTF
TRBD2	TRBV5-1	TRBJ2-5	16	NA	TGCGCCAGCAGCCAAGGACTAGCGGGAGCTTCTGAGACCCAGTACTTC	CASSQGLAGASETQYF
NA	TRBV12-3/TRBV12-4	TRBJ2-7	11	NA	TGTGCCAGCAGTCGGGCGACCGGGGAGCACTTC	CASSRATGEHF
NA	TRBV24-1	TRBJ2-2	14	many	TGTGCCACCAGTGACAATGGGCACACCGGGGAGCTGTTTTTT	CATSDNGHTGELFF
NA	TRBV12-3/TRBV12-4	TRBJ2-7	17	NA	TGTGCCAGCAGTCTCGGCGGTAGGACCCGGCGAGGGTACGAGCAGTACTTC	CASSLGGRTRRGYEQYF
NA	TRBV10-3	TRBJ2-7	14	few	TGTGCCAGCAGTTACTCCTTGAGGGGGGGCGAGCAGTACTTC	CASSYSLRGGEQYF
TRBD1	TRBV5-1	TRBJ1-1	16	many	TGCGCCAGCAGCAAACGGACAGGCGTAATGAACACTGAAGCTTTCTTT	CASSKRTGVMNTEAFF
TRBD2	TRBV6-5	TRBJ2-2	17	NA	TGTGCCAGCAGTTACACACCAGCGGGGGGGCACGCCGGGGAGCTGTTTTTT	CASSYTPAGGHAGELFF
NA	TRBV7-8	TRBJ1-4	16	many	TGTGCCAGCAGCTTAGCGCAGGGGACGGAATATGAAAAACTGTTTTTT	CASSLAQGTEYEKLFF
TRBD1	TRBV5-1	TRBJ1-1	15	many	TGCGCCAGCAGCTTAGGTGACAGGGAGAACACTGAAGCTTTCTTT	CASSLGDRENTEAFF
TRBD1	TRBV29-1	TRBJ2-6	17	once	TGCAGCGTTAGAGCGGGACAGGGGAGCTCTGGGGCCAACGTCCTGACTTTC	CSVRAGQGSSGANVLTF
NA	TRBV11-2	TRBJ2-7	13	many	TGTGCCAGCAGCTTAGAGCGGGTCTACGAGCAGTACTTC	CASSLERVYEQYF
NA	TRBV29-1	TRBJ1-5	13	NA	TGCAGCGTTCGACGGGGAGCGGGAGCCTACGAGCATTTT	CSVRRGAGAYEHF
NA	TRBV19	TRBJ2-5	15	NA	TGTGCCAGTAGTATCGGTCAGGTCGGGAATCAGCCCCAGTACTTC	CASSIGQVGNQPQYF
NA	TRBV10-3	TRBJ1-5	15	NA	TGTGCCATCAGTGTACGGCGCAGTCTCAATCAGCCCCAGCATTTT	CAISVRRSLNQPQHF